This is a list of T cell receptor beta chains from one sample in a study of graft-versus-host responses after intestinal transplantation. The assay was immunoSEQ multiplex PCR, and TCRdb's table has in-frame clones only and misses some. The repertoire holds 8,000 to 10,000 clones, with approximately 26% as singletons. Material: alloreactive CD8+ T cells from a mixed lymphocyte reaction culture, obtained before transplantation. These receptors all stem from a human patient who was an organ donor for intestinal transplantation. Both conserved end residues are part of each CDR3. The D gene is left open where the match is weak. Size tells how often a clone was seen (once, few, many) or the class of an expanded clone, and some rows leave it out.

J,D,V,size,CDR3,DNA
TRBJ2-7,.,TRBV10-3,few,CASTPGVTYEQYF,TGTGCCAGCACTCCGGGGGTAACCTACGAGCAGTACTTC
TRBJ1-5,.,TRBV21-1,.,CASSKDNQPQHF,TGTGCCAGCAGCAAAGACAATCAGCCCCAGCATTTT
TRBJ1-6,.,TRBV6-6,.,CASSPGGSNSPLHF,TGTGCCAGCAGCCCTGGAGGGAGTAATTCACCCCTCCACTTT
TRBJ2-7,.,TRBV7-9,.,CASSLVGQNYEQYF,TGTGCCAGCAGCTTGGTCGGGCAGAACTACGAGCAGTACTTC
TRBJ1-1,.,TRBV27,.,CASSLSFGSEAFF,TGTGCCAGCAGTTTATCGTTTGGCTCTGAAGCTTTCTTT
TRBJ1-5,.,TRBV30,.,CAWSVGGFNQPQHF,TGTGCCTGGAGTGTAGGAGGGTTCAATCAGCCCCAGCATTTT
TRBJ2-3,.,TRBV27,medium-sized,CASSLQGDTQYF,TGTGCCAGCAGTTTACAGGGAGATACGCAGTATTTT
TRBJ1-2,.,TRBV19,few,CASSFDRQFNYGYTF,TGTGCCAGTAGTTTCGACCGACAGTTTAACTATGGCTACACCTTC
TRBJ1-1,TRBD1,TRBV7-6,.,CASSLGTANTEAFF,TGTGCCAGCAGCTTGGGGACAGCCAACACTGAAGCTTTCTTT
TRBJ1-2,TRBD1,TRBV19,.,CASKGTAYGYTF,TGTGCCAGTAAAGGGACAGCTTATGGCTACACCTTC
TRBJ2-7,.,TRBV11-3,.,CASSGSGGVYEQYF,TGTGCCAGCAGCGGTTCGGGCGGGGTCTACGAGCAGTACTTC
TRBJ1-2,.,TRBV6-5,.,CASSPDFYGYTF,TGTGCCAGCAGTCCCGACTTCTATGGCTACACCTTC
TRBJ2-7,.,TRBV10-2,.,CASFRARSDEQYF,TGCGCCAGTTTCCGGGCCCGATCTGACGAGCAGTACTTC
TRBJ2-7,.,TRBV6-5,few,CASTNGAYEQYF,TGTGCCAGCACCAACGGGGCCTACGAGCAGTACTTC
TRBJ2-7,.,TRBV5-8,few,CASSQRGIYEQYF,TGTGCCAGCAGCCAAAGGGGGATCTACGAGCAGTACTTC
TRBJ1-5,.,TRBV4-1,.,CASSQSDWDSNQPQHF,TGTGCCAGCAGCCAATCAGACTGGGATAGCAATCAGCCCCAGCATTTT
TRBJ1-2,.,TRBV14,large,CASSQFNYGYTF,TGTGCCAGCAGCCAATTTAACTATGGCTACACCTTC
TRBJ2-1,.,TRBV12-2,.,CASRLAGTNYNEQFF,TGTGCAAGTCGCTTAGCGGGGACCAACTACAATGAGCAGTTCTTC
TRBJ1-1,TRBD1,TRBV7-9,.,CASSSLTGQTEAFF,TGTGCCAGCAGCTCTCTGACAGGGCAAACTGAAGCTTTCTTT
TRBJ1-5,.,TRBV30,.,CAWSVVVSLRGNQPQHF,TGTGCCTGGAGTGTGGTGGTGAGCCTTCGCGGCAATCAGCCCCAGCATTTT
TRBJ2-1,.,TRBV19,.,CASSSGVGNEQFF,TGTGCCAGTAGTAGTGGGGTGGGCAATGAGCAGTTCTTC
TRBJ2-3,.,TRBV4-3,.,CASSRAEGDTQYF,TGCGCCAGCAGCCGGGCGGAGGGAGATACGCAGTATTTT
TRBJ1-2,TRBD1,TRBV5-8,.,CASSLEGTGRTNGYTF,TGTGCCAGCAGCTTGGAAGGGACAGGGCGTACTAATGGCTACACCTTC
TRBJ2-1,TRBD2,TRBV7-3,few,CASSLSAGVANEQFF,TGTGCCAGCAGCTTATCGGCGGGAGTAGCAAATGAGCAGTTCTTC
TRBJ2-7,.,TRBV7-3,.,CASSLEMGGSSYEQYF,TGTGCCAGCAGCTTAGAGATGGGGGGCTCATCCTACGAGCAGTACTTC
TRBJ2-7,.,TRBV11-3,.,CASSLEPGNYYEQYF,TGTGCCAGCAGCTTAGAGCCGGGCAACTACTACGAGCAGTACTTC
TRBJ2-1,.,TRBV5-4,medium-sized,CASSLDSGYEQFF,TGTGCCAGCAGCTTGGACTCAGGATATGAGCAGTTCTTC
TRBJ2-7,TRBD2,TRBV7-6,few,CASSLGTSGEQYF,TGTGCCAGCAGCTTAGGGACTAGCGGCGAGCAGTACTTC